This T cell receptor beta chain was observed in a study of blood T cell repertoires in COVID-19. About the research overall: Donors in the United States, Italy and Spain gave samples during acute or convalescent COVID-19.

Authors' data handling: Estimation of nucleated cell counts relied on the amplification of reference gene primers. TCRdb's table, derived via immunoSEQ multiplex PCR, lists solely in-frame clones and lacks some. V and J calls plus clone size are reproduced from that table; the DNA served to infer D and trimming. The sample records around 140,000 clones, over 70% being singletons. Sequencing was done on a sample of peripheral blood. This clonotype was sampled from a woman between 45 and 65 years old with acute or convalescent COVID-19.

DNA of the CDR3: TGTGCCAGTAGCCTCATAGTGGCGGGGTCCTACAATGAGCAGTTCTTC. This translates into CASSLIVAGSYNEQFF. V is TRBV19 and J is TRBJ2-1; D might be TRBD2 (6 bases). This CDR3 spans 16 amino acids. V gave up 6 bases and J gave up 1 base, with 16 bases separating them. Germline values: CDR1 LNHDA, CDR2 SQIVND (reference sequence).